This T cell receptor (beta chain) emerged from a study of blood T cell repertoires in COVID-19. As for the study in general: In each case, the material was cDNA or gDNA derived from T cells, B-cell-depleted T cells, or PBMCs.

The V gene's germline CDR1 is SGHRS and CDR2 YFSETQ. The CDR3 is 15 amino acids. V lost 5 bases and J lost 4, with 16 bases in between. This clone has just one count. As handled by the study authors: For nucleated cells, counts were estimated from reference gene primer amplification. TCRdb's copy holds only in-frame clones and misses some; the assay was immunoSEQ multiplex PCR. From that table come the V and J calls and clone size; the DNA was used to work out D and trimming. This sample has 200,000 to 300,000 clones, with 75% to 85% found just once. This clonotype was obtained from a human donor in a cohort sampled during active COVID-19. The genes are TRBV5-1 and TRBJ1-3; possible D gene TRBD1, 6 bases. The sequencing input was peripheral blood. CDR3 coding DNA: TGCGCCAGCAGTTTACAGGGTCCGGGAGGAAACACCATATATTTT. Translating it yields CASSLQGPGGNTIYF.